The clone carrying this T cell receptor beta chain has a single count. These data come from a study of radiation and T cells in renal cell carcinoma. CDR1 and CDR2 (germline): MNHEY, SMNVEV (reference sequence). CDR3 length: 13 residues. The V end was cut by 5 bases, the J end by 1 base, with 8 bases between. Here immunoSEQ multiplex PCR was the method, and the copy in TCRdb shows in-frame clones only, minus some. The sample contains roughly 130,000 clones, about 88% of which appear only once. Time point reported: baseline pretreatment blood. The treatment: 15 Gy SBRT to primary tumor, nephrectomy 4 weeks later.

The TCR originated in a woman aged 45 to 65 with renal cell carcinoma. Sequences were derived from blood, sampled from a patient whose treatment included radiotherapy and nephrectomy. This sequence joins TRBV27 and TRBJ1-1, with TRBD1 as a possible D gene (5 bases). CDR3: CASSNDRNTEAFF. Here the CDR3 DNA reads TGTGCCAGCAGTAACGACAGGAACACTGAAGCTTTCTTT.